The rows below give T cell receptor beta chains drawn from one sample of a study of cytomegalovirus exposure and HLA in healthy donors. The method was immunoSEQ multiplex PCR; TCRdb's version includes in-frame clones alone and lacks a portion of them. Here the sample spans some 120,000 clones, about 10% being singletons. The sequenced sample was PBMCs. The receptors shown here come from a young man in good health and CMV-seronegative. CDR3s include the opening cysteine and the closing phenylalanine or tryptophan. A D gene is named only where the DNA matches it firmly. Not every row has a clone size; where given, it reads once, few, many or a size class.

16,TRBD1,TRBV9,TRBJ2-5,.,CASSPTGGGRGETQYF,TGTGCCAGCAGCCCGACAGGGGGGGGAAGGGGGGAGACCCAGTACTTC
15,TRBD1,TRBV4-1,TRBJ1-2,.,CASSQDRQGFRGYTF,TGCGCCAGCAGCCAAGATCGACAGGGCTTTCGTGGCTACACCTTC
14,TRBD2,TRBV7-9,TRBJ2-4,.,CASSKGSGGEIQYF,TGTGCCAGCAGCAAAGGTAGCGGGGGGGAGATTCAGTACTTC
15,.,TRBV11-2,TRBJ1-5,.,CASSSGGGANQPQHF,TGTGCCAGCAGCTCCGGTGGAGGGGCCAATCAGCCCCAGCATTTT
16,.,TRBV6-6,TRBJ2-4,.,CASIPPGGQNKNIQYF,TGTGCCAGCATTCCTCCAGGGGGGCAGAACAAAAACATTCAGTACTTC
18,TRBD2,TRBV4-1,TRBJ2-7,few,CASSQGIRTSGYSYEQYF,TGCGCCAGCAGCCAAGGGATTCGGACTAGCGGATACTCCTACGAGCAGTACTTC
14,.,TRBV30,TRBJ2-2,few,CAWGGAGNTGELFF,TGTGCCTGGGGGGGGGCAGGGAACACCGGGGAGCTGTTTTTT
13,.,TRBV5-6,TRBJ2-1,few,CASSLEGSDEQFF,TGTGCCAGCAGCTTGGAGGGGTCGGATGAGCAGTTCTTC
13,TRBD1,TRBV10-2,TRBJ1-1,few,CASQQGAYTEAFF,TGCGCCAGTCAACAGGGGGCCTACACTGAAGCTTTCTTT
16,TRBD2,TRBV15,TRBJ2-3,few,CATSRGQRGGIDTQYF,TGTGCCACCAGCAGAGGTCAGCGGGGGGGCATAGATACGCAGTATTTT
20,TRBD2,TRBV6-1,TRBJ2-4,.,CASSEGGGVAWPLAKNIQYF,TGTGCCAGCAGTGAAGGCGGGGGGGTAGCCTGGCCTCTAGCCAAAAACATTCAGTACTTC
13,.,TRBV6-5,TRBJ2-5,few,CASRKPGPETQYF,TGTGCCAGCAGAAAACCAGGTCCAGAGACCCAGTACTTC
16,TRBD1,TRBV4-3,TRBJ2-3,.,CASSQELQGFADTQYF,TGCGCCAGCAGCCAAGAACTACAGGGGTTTGCAGATACGCAGTATTTT
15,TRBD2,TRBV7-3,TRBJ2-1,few,CASSLAGGVYNEQFF,TGTGCCAGCAGCTTAGCGGGAGGGGTCTACAATGAGCAGTTCTTC
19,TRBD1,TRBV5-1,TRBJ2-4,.,CASSLGPGTGGLAKNIQYF,TGCGCCAGCAGCTTGGGTCCCGGGACAGGGGGTCTAGCCAAAAACATTCAGTACTTC
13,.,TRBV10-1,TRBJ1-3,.,CASTPGAGNTIYF,TGCGCCAGCACCCCGGGAGCGGGAAACACCATATATTTT
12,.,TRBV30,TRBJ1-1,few,CAWRLMGPEAFF,TGTGCCTGGAGGTTGATGGGCCCAGAAGCTTTCTTT
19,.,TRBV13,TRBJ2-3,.,CASSSPAWSWVSQGDTQYF,TGTGCCAGCAGCTCACCAGCGTGGTCCTGGGTCAGCCAGGGAGATACGCAGTATTTT
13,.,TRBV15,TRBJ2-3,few,CATSRNERDTQYF,TGTGCCACCAGCAGGAATGAGCGAGATACGCAGTATTTT
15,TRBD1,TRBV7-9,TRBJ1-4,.,CASSKGQGDEGKLFF,TGTGCCAGCAGCAAGGGACAGGGGGACGAGGGAAAACTGTTTTTT
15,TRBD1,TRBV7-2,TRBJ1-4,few,CASSFVRDRNEKLFF,TGTGCCAGCAGCTTTGTACGGGACAGGAATGAAAAACTGTTTTTT
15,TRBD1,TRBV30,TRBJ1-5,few,CAWSVQDRDVQPQHF,TGTGCCTGGAGTGTACAGGACAGGGATGTTCAGCCCCAGCATTTT
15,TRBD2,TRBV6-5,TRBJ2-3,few,CASSALAGDTDTQYF,TGTGCCAGCAGTGCTCTAGCGGGGGACACAGATACGCAGTATTTT
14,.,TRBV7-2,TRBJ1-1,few,CASSLDRRSTEAFF,TGTGCCAGCAGCTTGGACAGACGGAGCACTGAAGCTTTCTTT
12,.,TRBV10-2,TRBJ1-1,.,CASSDRYTEAFF,TGCGCCAGCAGTGACAGGTACACTGAAGCTTTCTTT
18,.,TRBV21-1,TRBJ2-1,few,CLAGRVAGASGTRNEQFF,TGTCTCGCGGGCCGGGTGGCAGGGGCTAGCGGGACTCGGAATGAGCAGTTCTTC
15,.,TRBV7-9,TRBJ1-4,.,CASSSDSSTNEKLFF,TGTGCCAGCAGCTCGGACTCTTCAACTAATGAAAAACTGTTTTTT
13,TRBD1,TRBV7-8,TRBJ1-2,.,CASRQGAGYGYTF,TGTGCCAGCAGGCAGGGGGCCGGCTATGGCTACACCTTC
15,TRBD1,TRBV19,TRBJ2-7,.,CASSTMGQGNREQYF,TGTGCCAGTAGTACTATGGGACAGGGAAATCGCGAGCAGTACTTC
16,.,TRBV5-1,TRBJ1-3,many,CASSLSLPGSGNTIYF,TGCGCCAGCAGCTTGAGTCTGCCAGGCTCTGGAAACACCATATATTTT
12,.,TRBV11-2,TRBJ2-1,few,CATGQGYNEQFF,TGTGCCACAGGGCAGGGGTACAATGAGCAGTTCTTC
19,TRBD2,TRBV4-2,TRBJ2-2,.,CASSLTSALAGVGTGELFF,TGTGCCAGCAGCCTCACCTCCGCTCTAGCGGGAGTAGGGACCGGGGAGCTGTTTTTT
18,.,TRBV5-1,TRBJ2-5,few,CASSLAGVEGGGQETQYF,TGCGCCAGCAGCTTGGCGGGTGTGGAGGGAGGGGGCCAAGAGACCCAGTACTTC
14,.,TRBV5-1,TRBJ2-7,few,CASSQRVSSYEQYF,TGCGCCAGCAGCCAGCGGGTTAGCTCCTACGAGCAGTACTTC
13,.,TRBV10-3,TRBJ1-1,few,CAINEQAYTEAFF,TGTGCCATCAATGAACAGGCCTACACTGAAGCTTTCTTT
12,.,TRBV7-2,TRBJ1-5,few,CASSDHDLLQHF,TGTGCCAGCAGCGATCACGATTTACTCCAGCATTTT
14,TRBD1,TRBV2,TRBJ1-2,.,CAGSARDRGPGYTF,TGTGCCGGCAGTGCCCGGGACAGGGGTCCGGGCTACACCTTC
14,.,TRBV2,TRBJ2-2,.,CASFGHLNTGELFF,TGTGCCAGCTTTGGGCACTTAAACACCGGGGAGCTGTTTTTT
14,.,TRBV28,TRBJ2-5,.,CASSSPAVQETQYF,TGTGCCAGCAGTTCCCCTGCAGTTCAAGAGACCCAGTACTTC
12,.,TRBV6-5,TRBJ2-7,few,CASRQNSYEQYF,TGTGCCAGCAGACAAAACAGCTACGAGCAGTACTTC